This entry concerns a single T cell receptor (beta chain). Under the authors' procedure: Estimation of nucleated cell counts relied on the amplification of reference gene primers. Clones were read by immunoSEQ multiplex PCR, and TCRdb kept only the in-frame ones, dropping some. From that table come the V and J calls and clone size; the DNA was used to work out D and trimming. The sample has hundreds of thousands of clones, around four fifths seen once. These data belong to a study of blood T cell repertoires in COVID-19. The V end lost 5 bases, the J end lost 7 bases, and 24 bases lay between the germline ends. CDR1 SNHLY and CDR2 FYNNEI come from the germline V gene. CDR3 size: 17 residues.

The chain carries TRBV2 and TRBJ2-1; possibly TRBD2 for D (5 bases). Material: peripheral blood. This TCR came from a man at least 80 years old with acute or convalescent COVID-19. The CDR3 loop reads CASSPLSGLALLNEQFF. In DNA, the CDR3 is TGTGCCAGCAGTCCCCTATCAGGCCTAGCTTTATTGAATGAGCAGTTCTTC.